This T cell receptor beta chain was sequenced during a study of blood T cell repertoires in COVID-19. Study-wide background: T cells, B-cell-depleted T cells, or PBMCs provided the cDNA or gDNA that served as material.

Here immunoSEQ multiplex PCR was the method, and the copy in TCRdb shows in-frame clones only, minus some. The table lists roughly 250,000 clones, more than 70% of them singletons, with about 2.1% in the top ten. CDR1 SGHTA and CDR2 FQGNSA come from the germline V gene. The ends were cut back, 0 bases at V and 2 bases at J, with 17 bases in the middle. The length of the CDR3 is 19 residues. The V call is TRBV7-2, the J call TRBJ2-6, with D possibly TRBD2 on 6 matching bases. This TCR was recovered from a woman aged 40 to 55 who had recovered from COVID-19. The sequenced sample was peripheral blood. The CDR3 nucleotides read TGTGCCAGCAGCTTAGCACCACCCTACGGGGGAACTGGGGCCAACGTCCTGACTTTC. Translated: CASSLAPPYGGTGANVLTF.